Below, 17 T cell receptor beta chains from the same sample are listed, as sequenced in a study of blood T cell repertoires in COVID-19. The data were produced by immunoSEQ multiplex PCR, yet TCRdb's version contains in-frame clones alone and is incomplete. The sample contains 180,000 or so clones, over 65% of which appear only once. Sequencing used PBMCs or T cells enriched from blood (not recorded which). The source of these receptors is a woman in her fifties or sixties who had recovered from COVID-19.

V gene TRBV7-6 combines with J gene TRBJ2-3, with TRBD2 matching over 12 bases. There are 16 residues in the CDR3. Germline CDR1 is SGHVS and CDR2 is FNYEAQ. V gave up 2 bases and J gave up 1 base; unmatched junction bases: 1. The chain's CDR3 is CASSLRLAGGTDTQYF. The CDR3 DNA follows: TGTGCCAGCAGCTTAAGACTAGCGGGGGGCACAGATACGCAGTATTTT.

This chain connects TRBV5-6 to TRBJ2-5; D is perhaps TRBD2 (5 bases). This CDR3 has 14 amino acids. The V end lost 2 bases, the J end lost 5 bases, and 13 bases lay between the germline ends. Germline lookup yields CDR1 SGHDT and CDR2 YYEEEE. The CDR3 is CASSLWAGGETQYF. CDR3 nucleotide sequence: TGTGCCAGCAGCTTATGGGCAGGCGGGGAGACCCAGTACTTC.

The rearrangement uses TRBV7-3 and TRBJ1-6; 7 bases agree with TRBD1. Germline loops: CDR1 SGHTA, CDR2 FQGTGA. After removal of 0 bases from V and 7 bases from J, the junction contained 3 bases not matched to a gene. The CDR3 consists of 15 residues. The CDR3 reads CASSLTAGGNSPLHF. The CDR3 DNA reads as TGTGCCAGCAGCTTAACGGCAGGGGGGAATTCACCCCTCCACTTT.

The sample holds a few counts of this clone. This chain connects TRBV7-2 to TRBJ1-6; D is unclear. Germline V lookup: CDR1 SGHTA, CDR2 FQGNSA. This CDR3 contains 18 residues. V lost 1 base and J 8 bases, leaving 21 bases between the germline ends. The chain's CDR3 is CASSLVWGWGGNYSPLHF. The CDR3 bases are TGTGCCAGCAGCTTAGTATGGGGATGGGGAGGGAATTATTCACCCCTCCACTTT.

This clone was picked up a small number of times. The CDR3 loop reads CASSPDSTEAFF. CDR3 bases: TGTGCCAGCTCACCGGACAGCACTGAAGCTTTCTTT. The chain combines TRBV18 with TRBJ1-1; D perhaps matches TRBD1 (6 bases). Germline-derived CDR1 and CDR2 are KGHSH and LQKENI. The V and J ends lost 3 bases and 4 bases respectively, with 6 bases between them. CDR3 length: 12 amino acids. Full variable domain (remainder filled in from reference TRBV18 and TRBJ1-1): NAGVMQNPRHLVRRRGQEARLRCSPMKGHSHVYWYRQLPEEGLKFMVYLQKENIIDESGMPKERFSAEFPKEGPSILRIQQVVRGDSAAYFCASSPDSTEAFFGQGTRLTVV.

This clone was seen only once. This sequence joins TRBV6-4 and TRBJ2-7, with 7 bases matching TRBD2. The junction had 18 bases not matched to a gene; V was cut back by 7 bases and J by 9 bases. CDR1 is MRHNA and CDR2 is SNTAGT in the germline V gene. CDR3 length: 15 residues. CDR3 amino acids: CASIPPGLLRGWQYV. CDR3 coding DNA: TGTGCCAGCATTCCCCCCGGACTGTTGCGGGGGTGGCAGTACGTC.

The chain carries TRBV7-9 and TRBJ2-1, with D possibly being TRBD1 (6 bases). Deletions cut 5 bases from V and 6 bases from J, with 17 bases between. From germline, CDR1 is SEHNR and CDR2 FQNEAQ (reference sequence). The CDR3 is made up of 15 amino acids. The CDR3: CASSPLGSRGNEQFF. In nucleotides, the CDR3 is TGTGCCAGCAGCCCCCTCGGTTCCAGGGGCAATGAGCAGTTCTTC.

The chain couples TRBV19 to TRBJ2-3, with 8 bases that match TRBD1. Per the germline V gene, CDR1 is LNHDA and CDR2 is SQIVND (reference sequence). The CDR3 is 15 amino acids. V dropped 7 bases and J dropped 1; count of bases not matched to a gene: 7. The CDR3 nucleotides read TGTGCCAGTAAACCAGGGGGCGCCGGCACAGATACGCAGTATTTT. Protein sequence: CASKPGGAGTDTQYF.

This clone is medium-sized within its sample. The rearrangement links TRBV30 to TRBJ1-3; 8 bases align to TRBD1. CDR1 and CDR2 (germline): GTSNPN, SVGIG (reference sequence). J gave up 2 bases and V 4 bases, and 7 bases lay outside the gene matches. The CDR3 covers 15 residues. The CDR3 loop reads CAWMAGGVPGNTIYF. CDR3 nucleotide sequence: TGTGCCTGGATGGCAGGGGGCGTACCTGGAAACACCATATATTTT.

The table lists this clone with a count of one. The rearrangement uses TRBV9 and TRBJ2-5, with 7 nucleotides matching TRBD1. V lost 3 bases to trimming and J lost 1 base; unmatched junction nucleotides: 6. The germline V gene has CDR1 SGDLS and CDR2 YYNGEE. The CDR3 is made up of 15 amino acids. CDR3 sequence: CASSARGTAQETQYF. The CDR3 coding sequence is TGTGCCAGCAGCGCTAGGGGGACAGCCCAAGAGACCCAGTACTTC.

This chain links TRBV7-3 with TRBJ1-1, with D maybe TRBD1 (5 bases). Germline values: CDR1 SGHTA, CDR2 FQGTGA. V lost 6 bases, J lost 4 bases, and 15 bases lay in between. There are 14 residues in the CDR3. The CDR3 spells CASRLPGGSTEAFF. CDR3 nucleotide sequence: TGTGCCAGCAGGTTACCTGGGGGGAGCACTGAAGCTTTCTTT.

The V and J genes are TRBV19 and TRBJ1-5; 8 positions match TRBD1. This CDR3 spans 16 amino acids. V lost 1 base and J lost 2; bases outside the gene matches: 4. Germline V gives CDR1 LNHDA, CDR2 SQIVND (reference sequence). In nucleotides, the CDR3 is TGTGCCAGTAGTATAGGTTCAGGGGGCGGCAATCAGCCCCAGCATTTT. Protein: CASSIGSGGGNQPQHF.

The V call is TRBV3-1 (or the pseudogene TRBV3-2), the J call TRBJ1-6, with D hard to call. Germline V gene data show CDR1 as LGHDT and CDR2 as YNNKEL (reference sequence). V lost 0 bases, J lost 15 bases, and 12 bases lay in between. This CDR3 has 13 amino acids. The CDR3 reads CASSQEASSNLHF. The CDR3 bases are TGTGCCAGCAGCCAAGAGGCCTCTAGTAACCTCCACTTT.

The V call is TRBV18, the J call TRBJ1-2; D call uncertain. Looked up from germline, CDR1 is KGHSH and CDR2 is LQKENI. The CDR3 runs to 14 residues. V gave up 4 bases and J gave up 2 bases, with 11 bases separating them. In nucleotides, the CDR3 is TGTGCCAGCTCACTTTGGACGGGAAACTATGGCTACACCTTC. Residues: CASSLWTGNYGYTF.

This clone was counted between two and nine times. This chain joins TRBV28 and TRBJ1-6; D may be TRBD1 (6 bases). Trimming took off 6 bases at V and 9 bases at J, with 12 bases between the two ends. There are 13 residues in the CDR3. Germline lookup yields CDR1 MDHEN and CDR2 SYDVKM. Here the CDR3 reads CASSLGQPSPLHF. CDR3 DNA sequence: TGTGCCAGCAGCTTAGGACAGCCTTCACCCCTCCACTTT.

The rearrangement joins TRBV30 to TRBJ1-6; perhaps TRBD1 as D (5 bases). CDR1 and CDR2 (germline): GTSNPN, SVGIG (reference sequence). V was cut by 4 bases and J by 0 bases, with 10 bases left in between. The CDR3 covers 15 residues. CDR3 in DNA: TGTGCCTGGAATCTAGACAGCTCCTATAATTCACCCCTCCACTTT. Translation: CAWNLDSSYNSPLHF.

This chain uses TRBV4-3 with TRBJ1-2, with 9 bases identical to TRBD1. Trimming cost V 0 bases and J 4 bases; bases outside gene matches: 3. The CDR3 is made up of 15 amino acids. Germline CDR1 LGHNA, CDR2 YSLEER. The CDR3 sequence is CASSQEGQGRYGYTF. DNA for the CDR3: TGCGCCAGCAGCCAAGAGGGACAGGGACGCTATGGCTACACCTTC.